Shown below are 8 T cell receptor beta chains from a single sample sequenced in a study of blood T cell repertoires in COVID-19. Assay: immunoSEQ multiplex PCR; the TCRdb copy retains only in-frame clones and omits some. Of approximately 240,000 clones in the sample, more than 70% were seen once. Specimen: peripheral blood. Receptor source: a woman aged 40 to 49 who had recovered from COVID-19.

The rearrangement joins TRBV28 to TRBJ2-3, with 10 bases aligning to TRBD1. The CDR3 is made up of 14 amino acids. Germline V gene data show CDR1 as MDHEN and CDR2 as SYDVKM. The V segment lost 4 bases and the J segment 4 bases; nucleotides outside the gene matches: 2. CDR3 protein: CASSSTGGADTQYF. In nucleotides, the CDR3 is TGTGCCAGCAGTTCGACAGGGGGCGCAGATACGCAGTATTTT. Full variable domain (remainder filled in from reference TRBV28 and TRBJ2-3): DVKVTQSSRYLVKRTGEKVFLECVQDMDHENMFWYRQDPGLGLRLIYFSYDVKMKEKGDIPEGYSVSREKKERFSLILESASTNQTSMYLCASSSTGGADTQYFGPGTRLTVL.

The CDR3 DNA is TGTGCCAGCAGCCTTCGACAGAGCAACGAGCAGTACTTC. It encodes CASSLRQSNEQYF. This sequence joins TRBV3-1 (or the pseudogene TRBV3-2) and TRBJ2-7, with D tentatively TRBD1 (5 bases). V shed 4 bases and J shed 5 bases, with 12 bases lying between them. Germline V gene lookup returns CDR1 LGHDT and CDR2 YNNKEL (reference sequence). The CDR3 has 13 amino acids.

The chain joins TRBV6-2 or TRBV6-3 to TRBJ2-6; D gene unclear. Between the trimmed V and J ends, which lost 5 bases and 0 bases, there was a span of 11 bases. The CDR3 is 16 amino acids. Per the germline V gene, CDR1 is MNHEY and CDR2 is SVGEGT. CDR3 DNA sequence: TGTGCCAGCAGTCAACCGACTGGCTCTGGGGCCAACGTCCTGACTTTC. This sequence encodes CASSQPTGSGANVLTF.

This chain connects TRBV2 to TRBJ2-7; weak D call: TRBD2 (5 bases). V lost 3 bases and J lost 2, with 14 bases in between. The length of the CDR3 is 15 residues. From germline, CDR1 is SNHLY and CDR2 FYNNEI. The CDR3 loop reads CASSERGLKTYEQYF. The CDR3, as DNA: TGTGCCAGCAGTGAGAGAGGACTGAAAACCTACGAGCAGTACTTC.

Only one count was recorded for this clone. The rearrangement links TRBV15 to TRBJ1-3; a weak D match, TRBD1 (5 bases). Per germline, CDR1 LNHNV and CDR2 YYDKDF (reference sequence). There are 17 residues in the CDR3. Trimming removed 0 bases at V and 1 base at J, with 13 bases between. DNA of the CDR3: TGTGCCACCAGCAGAGATCTAAGGGGCTGGTCTGGAAACACCATATATTTT. Its protein is CATSRDLRGWSGNTIYF.

The J gene is TRBJ2-5, the V gene TRBV27, with D unclear. The V end lost 3 bases, the J end lost 5 bases, and 10 bases lay between the germline ends. Germline V lookup: CDR1 MNHEY, CDR2 SMNVEV (reference sequence). The CDR3 is made up of 13 amino acids. For the CDR3, the DNA is TGTGCCAGCAGTTTGGCTCCGCGGGAGACCCAGTACTTC. This gives the protein CASSLAPRETQYF.

This clone was detected only a few times. V usage is TRBV4-3 and J usage is TRBJ1-5; no definite D call. Deletions cut 0 bases from V and 1 base from J, with 13 bases between. This CDR3 is 17 amino acids long. Germline V gene lookup returns CDR1 LGHNA and CDR2 YSLEER. In DNA form, the CDR3 reads TGCGCCAGCAGCCAAGATTTGGGAGGGTCGAGCAATCAGCCCCAGCATTTT. Its protein is CASSQDLGGSSNQPQHF.

The chain uses TRBV4-3 and TRBJ2-2; D possibly corresponds to TRBD2 (5 bases). V shed 1 base and J shed 4 bases, with 7 bases lying between them. Germline V gene data show CDR1 as LGHNA and CDR2 as YSLEER. The CDR3 runs 14 residues. The CDR3 sequence is CASSQARGTGELFF. The DNA of the CDR3 is TGCGCCAGCAGCCAAGCCCGGGGCACCGGGGAGCTGTTTTTT.